These 6 T cell receptor beta chains were all obtained from the same sample, sequenced in a study of blood T cell repertoires in COVID-19. Only in-frame clones appear in the TCRdb table, and some are missing; sequencing was by immunoSEQ multiplex PCR. The sample carries 50,000 to 65,000 clones, approximately 88% recorded once. Sequenced input: peripheral blood. Every receptor here comes from a human donor in a cohort sampled during active COVID-19.

The chain combines TRBV11-2 with TRBJ1-2; 9 bases fit TRBD1. CDR1 and CDR2 from the germline V gene are SGHAT and FQNNGV. The CDR3 covers 13 residues. V lost 4 bases to trimming and J lost 6 bases; unmatched junction nucleotides: 3. The CDR3, as DNA: TGTGCCAGCAGCTCGGACAGGGGAGATGGCTACACCTTC. Amino acids: CASSSDRGDGYTF.

The CDR3 loop is CASSEGGYGYTF. Here the CDR3 DNA reads TGTGCCAGCAGTGAAGGAGGGTATGGCTACACCTTC. The genes are TRBV6-1 and TRBJ1-2; D gene ambiguous. The ends were cut back, 1 base at V and 5 bases at J, with 5 bases in the middle. The CDR3 spans 12 residues. CDR1 is MNHNS and CDR2 is SASEGT in the germline V gene.

The chain has TRBV11-3 and TRBJ1-4; perhaps TRBD1 as D (5 bases). CDR1 is SGHNT, CDR2 YENEEA, per germline. The CDR3 is 16 residues long. V was clipped by 3 bases and J by 3 bases, with 14 bases between them. The CDR3 DNA follows: TGTGCCAGCAGCTTCAGACTCAGGGTACCTAATGAAAAACTGTTTTTT. Translating it yields CASSFRLRVPNEKLFF.

V is TRBV28 and J is TRBJ2-1; D not certain. Trimming removed 5 bases at V and 4 bases at J, with 6 bases between. The CDR3 runs 12 residues. The germline CDR1 and CDR2 sequences are MDHEN and SYDVKM. The CDR3 protein is CASSPKYNEQFF. The DNA for the CDR3 is TGTGCCAGCAGTCCTAAATACAATGAGCAGTTCTTC.

The V gene is TRBV29-1, the J gene TRBJ1-1; the D is unclear. CDR3 length: 12 residues. Trimming removed 7 bases at V and 8 bases at J, with 17 bases between. Germline CDR1 and CDR2: SQVTM and ANQGSEA. CDR3 region: CSDLQVPHEAFF. CDR3 DNA sequence: TGCAGCGACCTTCAGGTCCCCCACGAAGCTTTCTTT.

The chain couples TRBV7-9 to TRBJ2-7; tentatively, D is TRBD2 (6 bases). The germline gives CDR1 SEHNR, CDR2 FQNEAQ (reference sequence). V was pared by 6 bases and J by 2 bases, with 23 bases between. The CDR3 totals 17 residues. For the CDR3, the DNA is TGTGCCAGCAGACCTCGGGTACCGGCTAGCGACACCTACGAGCAGTACTTC. Encoded protein: CASRPRVPASDTYEQYF. Full variable domain (missing parts from reference TRBV7-9 and TRBJ2-7): DTGVSQNPRHKITKRGQNVTFRCDPISEHNRLYWYRQTLGQGPEFLTYFQNEAQLEKSRLLSDRFSAERPKGSFSTLEIQRTEQGDSAMYLCASRPRVPASDTYEQYFGPGTRLTVT.